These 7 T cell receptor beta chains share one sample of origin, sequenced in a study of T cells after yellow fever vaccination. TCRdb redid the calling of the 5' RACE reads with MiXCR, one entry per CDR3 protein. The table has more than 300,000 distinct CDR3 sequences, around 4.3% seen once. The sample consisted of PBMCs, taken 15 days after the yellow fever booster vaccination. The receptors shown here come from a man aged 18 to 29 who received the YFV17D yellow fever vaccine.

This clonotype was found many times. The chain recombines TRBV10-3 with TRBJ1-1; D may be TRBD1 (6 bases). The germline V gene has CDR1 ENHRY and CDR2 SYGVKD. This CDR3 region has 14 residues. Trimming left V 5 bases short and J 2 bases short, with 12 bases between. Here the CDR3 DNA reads TGTGCCATCAGTAAAACAGGGCTAAACACTGAAGCTTTCTTT. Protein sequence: CAISKTGLNTEAFF.

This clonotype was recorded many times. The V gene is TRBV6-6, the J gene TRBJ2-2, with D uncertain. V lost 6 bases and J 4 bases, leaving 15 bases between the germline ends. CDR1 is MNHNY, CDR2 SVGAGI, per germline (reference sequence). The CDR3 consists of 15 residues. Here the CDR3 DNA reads TGTGCCAGCAGCATGGTCAGTGTTGGCACCGGGGAGCTGTTTTTT. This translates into CASSMVSVGTGELFF.

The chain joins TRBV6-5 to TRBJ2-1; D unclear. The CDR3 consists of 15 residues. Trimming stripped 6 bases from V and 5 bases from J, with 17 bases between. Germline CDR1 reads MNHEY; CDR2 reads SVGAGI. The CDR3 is CASRIEVQENNEQFF. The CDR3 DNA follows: TGTGCCAGCAGGATCGAAGTTCAGGAGAACAATGAGCAGTTCTTC.

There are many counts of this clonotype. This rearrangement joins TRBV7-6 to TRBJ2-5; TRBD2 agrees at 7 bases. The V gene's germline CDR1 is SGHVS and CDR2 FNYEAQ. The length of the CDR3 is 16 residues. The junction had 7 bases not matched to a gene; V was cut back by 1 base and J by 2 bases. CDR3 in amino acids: CASSLDGGSRQETQYF. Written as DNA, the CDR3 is TGTGCCAGCAGCTTAGACGGGGGGTCGAGGCAAGAGACCCAGTACTTC.

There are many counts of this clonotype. CDR3 sequence: CASSQPRGPQYF. The DNA for the CDR3 is TGTGCCAGCAGCCAGCCACGGGGGCCCCAGTACTTC. The genes are TRBV7-3 and TRBJ2-5; D may correspond to TRBD1 or TRBD2 (6 bases each). The CDR3 consists of 12 residues. In germline, CDR1 is SGHTA, CDR2 FQGTGA. The ends were cut back, 5 bases at V and 9 bases at J, with 13 bases in the middle.

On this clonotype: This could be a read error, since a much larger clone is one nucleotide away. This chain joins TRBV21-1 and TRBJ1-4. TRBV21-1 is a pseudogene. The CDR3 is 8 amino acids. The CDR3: CASRVALF. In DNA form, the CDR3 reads TGTGCCAGCAGAGTTGCCCTTTTT.

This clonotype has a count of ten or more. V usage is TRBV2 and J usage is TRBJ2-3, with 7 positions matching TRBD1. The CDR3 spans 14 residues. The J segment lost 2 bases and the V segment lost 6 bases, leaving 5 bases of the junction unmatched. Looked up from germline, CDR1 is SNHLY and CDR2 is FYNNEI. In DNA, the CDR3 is TGTGCCAGCAGCATGACAGGGATCACAGATACGCAGTATTTT. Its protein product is CASSMTGITDTQYF. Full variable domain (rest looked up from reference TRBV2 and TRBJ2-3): EPEVTQTPSHQVTQMGQEVILRCVPISNHLYFYWYRQILGQKVEFLVSFYNNEISEKSEIFDDQFSVERPDGSNFTLKIRSTKLEDSAMYFCASSMTGITDTQYFGPGTRLTVL.